One sample yielded the 23 T cell receptor beta chains listed below, sequenced in a study of blood T cell repertoires in COVID-19 (dated by TCRdb to the early 2020s). The library was made by the immunoSEQ multiplex PCR assay. TCRdb mirrors the immuneACCESS table, restricted to in-frame sequences. Some clones are absent from its copies; in checked studies, under half trace to an unresolved V gene, and the reason for the others is unknown. The sample table contains approximately 110,000 clones; only one count was recorded for around 85% of them. The ten top clones hold approximately 3.5% of the sample. The sample consisted of peripheral blood. The receptors here all came from a woman aged 80 or older with COVID-19, enrolled during active disease.

This sequence joins TRBV13 and TRBJ2-7; D may be TRBD2 (5 bases). The length of the CDR3 is 16 residues. V lost 4 bases and J lost 6, with 22 bases in between. The V gene's germline CDR1 is PRHDT and CDR2 FYEKMQ (reference sequence). The DNA of the CDR3 is TGTGCCAGCAGCTCTTGGTCTTCCGGGGATCTGAGCGAGCAGTACTTC. Protein product: CASSSWSSGDLSEQYF.

V and J are TRBV11-1 and TRBJ2-1, with D possibly TRBD1 on 5 matching bases. Per the germline V gene, CDR1 is SGHAT and CDR2 is FQDESV (reference sequence). Trimming removed 5 bases at V and 6 bases at J, with 8 bases between. This CDR3 contains 12 residues. CDR3 bases: TGTGCCAGCAGCCCCGACAGCAATGAGCAGTTCTTC. It specifies CASSPDSNEQFF.

Here the CDR3 reads CASTQETQYF. Written as DNA, the CDR3 is TGTGCCAGCACTCAAGAGACCCAGTACTTC. This chain uses TRBV3-1 (or the pseudogene TRBV3-2) with TRBJ2-5, with no clear D. Per the germline V gene, CDR1 is LGHDT and CDR2 is YNNKEL (reference sequence). The CDR3 totals 10 residues. The ends were cut back, 7 bases at V and 2 bases at J, with 2 bases in the middle.

As to this clone: A much larger clone is a single base away; this may be a read error. The chain has TRBV28 and TRBJ1-2, with D perhaps matching TRBD1 (5 bases). The V gene's germline CDR1 is MDHEN and CDR2 SYDVKM. Trimming cost V 5 bases and J 2 bases, with 6 bases left between them. This CDR3 has 12 residues. CDR3 sequence: CASSQGNYGYTF. CDR3 DNA: TGTGCCAGCAGTCAGGGAAACTATGGCTACACCTTC.

This chain connects TRBV13 to TRBJ1-2; 10 bases fit TRBD1. V gave up 4 bases and J gave up 7 bases; unmatched junction bases: 6. There are 14 residues in the CDR3. Germline lookup yields CDR1 PRHDT and CDR2 FYEKMQ (reference sequence). The CDR3 reads CASSSSGQGGGYTF. The DNA of the CDR3 is TGTGCCAGCAGCTCCTCAGGACAGGGGGGTGGCTACACCTTC.

The chain has TRBV2 and TRBJ2-1; a weak D match, TRBD2 (6 bases). The V gene's germline CDR1 is SNHLY and CDR2 FYNNEI. CDR3 length: 18 amino acids. V was cut by 5 bases and J by 7 bases, with 27 bases left in between. The CDR3 reads CASSPTPPEAGIYNEQFF. The CDR3 DNA reads as TGTGCCAGCAGTCCCACTCCCCCTGAGGCGGGAATTTATAATGAGCAGTTCTTC.

The chain joins TRBV28 to TRBJ1-2, with D perhaps matching TRBD1 (5 bases). The V gene's germline CDR1 is MDHEN and CDR2 SYDVKM. There are 12 residues in the CDR3. Deletions cut 3 bases from V and 6 bases from J, with 8 bases between. CDR3 nucleotide sequence: TGTGCCAGCAGTTTCGCGGGGGATGGCTACACCTTC. Amino acids: CASSFAGDGYTF.

The chain couples TRBV28 to TRBJ1-6; D may be TRBD1 (6 bases). This CDR3 has 16 residues. Trimming removed 5 bases at V and 0 bases at J, with 11 bases between. The germline gives CDR1 MDHEN, CDR2 SYDVKM. CDR3 sequence: CASSGTKSSYNSPLHF. CDR3 in DNA: TGTGCCAGCAGTGGGACAAAAAGCTCCTATAATTCACCCCTCCACTTT.

Here the CDR3 reads CASSPRTGSLTKNIQYF. As DNA, the CDR3 is TGTGCCAGCAGCCCCCGAACAGGGTCTTTAACCAAAAACATTCAGTACTTC. The rearrangement joins TRBV3-1 (or the pseudogene TRBV3-2) to TRBJ2-4; TRBD1 is a possible D gene (6 bases). Between the trimmed V and J ends, which lost 4 bases and 2 bases, there was a span of 18 bases. Germline CDR1 and CDR2: LGHDT and YNNKEL (reference sequence). CDR3 length equals 17 residues.

This chain joins TRBV7-9 and TRBJ1-1, with 8 bases lining up with TRBD1. This CDR3 spans 15 amino acids. After removal of 3 bases from V and 10 bases from J, the junction contained 13 bases not matched to a gene. Germline CDR1 is SEHNR and CDR2 is FQNEAQ (reference sequence). This chain's CDR3 is CASSFPDRVSVLAFF. CDR3 sequence (DNA): TGTGCCAGCAGCTTTCCGGACAGGGTCTCTGTGTTAGCTTTCTTT.

This sequence joins TRBV3-1 (or the pseudogene TRBV3-2) and TRBJ2-6, with 7 bases that match TRBD2. Germline lookup yields CDR1 LGHDT and CDR2 YNNKEL (reference sequence). The length of the CDR3 is 14 residues. The ends lost 7 bases at V and 2 bases at J; junction bases unmatched: 2. The CDR3 reads CASTRGAGANVLTF. The CDR3, as DNA: TGTGCCAGCACACGGGGGGCTGGGGCCAACGTCCTGACTTTC.

J is TRBJ2-1 and V is TRBV7-3; D may be TRBD2 (5 bases). The CDR3 length is 13 residues. Germline V gene sequence: CDR1 SGHTA, CDR2 FQGTGA. Trimming removed 4 bases at V and 7 bases at J, with 11 bases between. The DNA of the CDR3 is TGTGCCAGCAGCTCCGGACTTTCTAATGAGCAGTTCTTC. This sequence encodes CASSSGLSNEQFF.

This chain's CDR3 is CASSGGTRGETQYF. The DNA of the CDR3 is TGTGCCAGCAGCGGCGGGACTAGAGGAGAGACCCAGTACTTC. The V gene is TRBV9, the J gene TRBJ2-5, with 8 bases identical to TRBD2. V was pared by 3 bases and J by 4 bases, with 5 bases of the junction left unmatched. Per germline, CDR1 SGDLS and CDR2 YYNGEE. The CDR3 runs to 14 residues.

J is TRBJ1-5 and V is TRBV19; 11 bases align to TRBD1. Germline CDR1 is LNHDA and CDR2 is SQIVND (reference sequence). V gave up 5 bases and J gave up 5 bases; unmatched junction bases: 2. CDR3 length: 14 amino acids. As DNA, the CDR3 is TGTGCCAGTAGTGGGACAGGGGGTGATCAGCCCCAGCATTTT. It is translated as CASSGTGGDQPQHF.

The genes are TRBV7-9 and TRBJ1-2; TRBD1 is a possible D gene (6 bases). Between the trimmed V and J ends, which lost 1 base and 5 bases, there was a span of 11 bases. CDR1 is SEHNR and CDR2 is FQNEAQ in the germline V gene (reference sequence). This CDR3 contains 14 residues. The CDR3 DNA is TGTGCCAGCAGCTTAGATCGGACAGCTTATGGCTACACCTTC. As protein: CASSLDRTAYGYTF.

J is TRBJ2-7 and V is TRBV28; 10 bases map to TRBD2. The junction had 14 bases not matched to a gene; V was cut back by 0 bases and J by 3 bases. Germline V gives CDR1 MDHEN, CDR2 SYDVKM. The CDR3 totals 19 residues. CDR3 loop: CASSLWGSGLAGVIYEQYF. CDR3 coding DNA: TGTGCCAGCAGTTTATGGGGGTCAGGGCTAGCGGGAGTAATCTACGAGCAGTACTTC.

In DNA form, the CDR3 reads TGTGCCAGCAGCGTAGGAGGACTAGCGGGTAATGAGCAGTTCTTC. Encoded protein: CASSVGGLAGNEQFF. The V call is TRBV9, the J call TRBJ2-1; 11 bases fit TRBD2. The CDR3 runs 15 residues. Germline CDR1 SGDLS, CDR2 YYNGEE. V was pared by 0 bases and J by 7 bases, with 3 bases of the junction left unmatched.

The rearrangement joins TRBV11-2 to TRBJ2-5, with a tentative D call TRBD2 (7 bases). Germline V gene sequence: CDR1 SGHAT, CDR2 FQNNGV. This CDR3 has 15 amino acids. The V end lost 6 bases, the J end lost 1 base, and 15 bases lay between the germline ends. Written as DNA, the CDR3 is TGTGCCAGCAGTCCTCCGGGGGGCGGCCAAGAGACCCAGTACTTC. Amino acid sequence: CASSPPGGGQETQYF.

This chain joins TRBV10-3 and TRBJ2-6; TRBD2 might be the D (6 bases). Germline V lookup: CDR1 ENHRY, CDR2 SYGVKD. The CDR3 totals 15 residues. Trimming took 4 bases from V and 4 from J, leaving 11 bases between them. CDR3 DNA: TGTGCCATCAGTGCGGGGGTATCAGGGGCCAACGTCCTGACTTTC. Its protein is CAISAGVSGANVLTF.

This sequence joins TRBV15 and TRBJ2-1, with 7 bases lining up with TRBD2. Germline CDR1 is LNHNV and CDR2 is YYDKDF (reference sequence). The junction had 12 bases not matched to a gene; V was cut back by 0 bases and J by 7 bases. This CDR3 has 17 residues. The CDR3: CATSRDRRAGAPNEQFF. The DNA of the CDR3 is TGTGCCACCAGCAGAGATCGCAGGGCGGGAGCCCCAAATGAGCAGTTCTTC.

The DNA for the CDR3 is TGTGCCAGCAGCTACACACCGGAGGAGACCCAGTACTTC. Protein product: CASSYTPEETQYF. The V call is TRBV7-2, the J call TRBJ2-5, with D uncertain. The CDR3 sequence is 13 residues long. Deletions cut 4 bases from V and 5 bases from J, with 11 bases between. Germline V gives CDR1 SGHTA, CDR2 FQGNSA.

V and J are TRBV18 and TRBJ2-3; 10 bases are a match to TRBD1. The CDR3 is 14 residues long. Germline V gene data show CDR1 as KGHSH and CDR2 as LQKENI. Trimming cost V 6 bases and J 6 bases; bases outside gene matches: 6. In DNA, the CDR3 is TGTGCCAGCTCCCCCGGGACAGGGGTGGATACGCAGTATTTT. Translating it yields CASSPGTGVDTQYF.

Comment on this clone: Relative to the germline gene, one junction end is altered; a read error may explain this. This chain uses TRBV7-7 with TRBJ2-5; tentative D call: TRBD2 (6 bases). Germline V gives CDR1 SSHAT, CDR2 FNYEAQ (reference sequence). The CDR3 is made up of 14 amino acids. In nucleotides, the CDR3 is TGTGCTAGCAGCTTACCCGGACTATTTGAGACCCAGTACTTC. It codes for CASSLPGLFETQYF.